Given below is one TCR beta chain in context. The data were taken from a study of T cell responses to AZD1222 COVID-19 vaccine. Trimming took 0 bases from V and 4 from J, leaving 9 bases between them. The germline V gene encodes CDR1 MGHRA and CDR2 YSYEKL. The CDR3 covers 14 residues. Method: immunoSEQ multiplex PCR; TCRdb's copy keeps in-frame clones and lacks some. This sample has some 150,000 clones; about 91% occur once, and the top ten carry around 16%. The gene calls are TRBV4-1 and TRBJ1-1; D uncertain. This receptor was obtained from an adult in good health. The input for sequencing was peripheral blood, taken on day 0 of AZD1222 vaccination. CDR3 amino acids: CASSQEGTGTEAFF. For the CDR3, the DNA is TGCGCCAGCAGCCAAGAAGGAACGGGCACTGAAGCTTTCTTT.